These 20 T cell receptor beta chains originate from one sample sequenced in a study of human T cells and chemical hapten exposure. Time point: patch test 1, 2 weeks after DPC sensitization. As to treatment: therapeutic diphenylcyclopropenone sensitization with weekly scalp DPC. TCRdb ran MiXCR on the RACE reads and lists one entry per CDR3 protein. Of around 160,000 distinct CDR3 sequences listed, more than 14% were seen once; the top ten hold 1.7%. The sample consisted of whole blood, taken in connection with sensitization to the hapten diphenylcyclopropenone (DPC). The source is a woman younger than 45 with alopecia areata. Some clones in this sample may be carry-over from other donors' samples.

V and J are TRBV19 and TRBJ2-1; the match to TRBD2 covers 9 bases. V lost 4 bases, J lost 2 bases, and 3 bases stayed unmatched. This CDR3 has 15 amino acids. Germline V gives CDR1 LNHDA, CDR2 SQIVND (reference sequence). The CDR3 reads CASSTQRGAYNEQFF. DNA for the CDR3: TGTGCCAGTAGTACCCAGCGGGGGGCCTACAATGAGCAGTTCTTC. Full variable domain (missing parts from reference TRBV19 and TRBJ2-1): DGGITQSPKYLFRKEGQNVTLSCEQNLNHDAMYWYRQDPGQGLRLIYYSQIVNDFQKGDIAEGYSVSREKKESFPLTVTSAQKNPTAFYLCASSTQRGAYNEQFFGPGTRLTVL.

This clonotype has just one count. V is TRBV12-3 or TRBV12-4 and J is TRBJ1-6, with TRBD1 matching over 7 bases. V gave up 0 bases and J gave up 7 bases; unmatched junction bases: 3. This CDR3 comprises 15 residues. CDR3 in amino acids: CASSLATGRNSPLHF. The CDR3, as DNA: TGTGCCAGCAGTTTAGCGACAGGGAGGAATTCACCCCTCCACTTT.

The chain joins TRBV7-9 to TRBJ1-4, with 7 nucleotides matching TRBD1. Germline CDR1 SEHNR, CDR2 FQNEAQ (reference sequence). V was clipped by 4 bases and J by 8 bases; unmatched bases: 10. The CDR3 length is 15 residues. The CDR3 DNA is TGTGCCAGCAGCTCAGTGTCAGGGGGTAGCGAAAAACTGTTTTTT. This gives the protein CASSSVSGGSEKLFF. Looking up the rest from reference TRBV7-9 and TRBJ1-4 gives the full variable domain: DTGVSQNPRHKITKRGQNVTFRCDPISEHNRLYWYRQTLGQGPEFLTYFQNEAQLEKSRLLSDRFSAERPKGSFSTLEIQRTEQGDSAMYLCASSSVSGGSEKLFFGSGTQLSVL.

This clonotype was counted many times. The genes are TRBV3-1 and TRBJ2-1, with 8 bases identical to TRBD2. Germline V gene data show CDR1 as LGHDT and CDR2 as YNNKEL (reference sequence). The V gene end was trimmed by 0 bases and the J gene end by 11 bases; junction bases not matched to a gene: 9. The CDR3 loop spans 15 amino acids. CDR3 nucleotides: TGTGCCAGCAGCCAAGACTCGGGGGGGAGCCGCAAGCAGTTCTTC. This sequence encodes CASSQDSGGSRKQFF.

This chain joins TRBV9 and TRBJ2-2; TRBD2 agrees at 8 bases. CDR3 length: 17 residues. J lost 6 bases, V lost 0 bases, and 10 bases had no gene match. Germline V gene lookup returns CDR1 SGDLS and CDR2 YYNGEE. The DNA of the CDR3 is TGTGCCAGCAGCGTAGTAGACGGGGGGGCGTCCCCCGGGGAGCTGTTTTTT. As protein: CASSVVDGGASPGELFF.

This clonotype was recorded many times. The chain combines TRBV29-1 with TRBJ1-1; the D gene is possibly TRBD1 (5 bases). V dropped 3 bases and J dropped 4 bases, with 15 bases sitting between them. The CDR3 runs 14 residues. The germline V gene has CDR1 SQVTM and CDR2 ANQGSEA. In DNA form, the CDR3 reads TGCAGCGTTGAGTGGGCGGGGGTGAGCACTGAAGCTTTCTTT. Amino acids: CSVEWAGVSTEAFF.

This clonotype was recorded at least ten times. V is TRBV28 and J is TRBJ2-7; no reliable D call. The CDR3 has 13 residues. CDR1 and CDR2 (germline): MDHEN, SYDVKM. V lost 5 bases to trimming and J lost 7 bases, with 15 bases between them. CDR3 coding DNA: TGTGCCAGCAGTCCCAACACCCTTGGAGAGCAGTACTTC. Protein sequence: CASSPNTLGEQYF. Supplemented by reference TRBV28 and TRBJ2-7, the full variable domain reads DVKVTQSSRYLVKRTGEKVFLECVQDMDHENMFWYRQDPGLGLRLIYFSYDVKMKEKGDIPEGYSVSREKKERFSLILESASTNQTSMYLCASSPNTLGEQYFGPGTRLTVT.

This clonotype showed up many times. V gene TRBV7-6 combines with J gene TRBJ2-3; D is ambiguous. The germline CDR1 and CDR2 sequences are SGHVS and FNYEAQ. The CDR3 is 15 amino acids. V gave up 3 bases and J gave up 5 bases, with 15 bases separating them. The CDR3 loop is CASSFGSSSGDTQYF. Here the CDR3 DNA reads TGTGCCAGCAGCTTTGGTAGCTCCTCGGGAGATACGCAGTATTTT.

The chain recombines TRBV7-2 with TRBJ1-5; no clear D gene. Germline values: CDR1 SGHTA, CDR2 FQGNSA. Trimming took 3 bases from V and 6 from J, leaving 9 bases between them. The CDR3 consists of 13 residues. The CDR3 is CASSFDGFQPQHF. Here the CDR3 DNA reads TGTGCCAGCAGCTTTGACGGGTTTCAGCCCCAGCATTTT.

This clonotype was observed a single time. This may arise from a read error, as a much more abundant clone is one base away. The chain combines TRBV11-3 with TRBJ2-1; no clear D gene. The CDR3 has 12 amino acids. Trimming removed 0 bases at V and 7 bases at J, with 4 bases between. Germline CDR1 is SGHNT and CDR2 is YENEEA. This CDR3 reads CASSLDGNEQFF. The CDR3 nucleotides read TGTGCCAGCAGCTTAGACGGGAATGAGCAGTTCTTC. The full variable domain, with the rest looked up from reference TRBV11-3 and TRBJ2-1, is EAGVVQSPRYKIIEKKQPVAFWCNPISGHNTLYWYLQNLGQGPELLIRYENEEAVDDSQLPKDRFSAERLKGVDSTLKIQPAELGDSAVYLCASSLDGNEQFFGPGTRLTVL.

This clonotype was picked up many times. The chain is built from TRBV6-5 and TRBJ2-7; tentative D call: TRBD2 (5 bases). The germline V and J ends were trimmed by 6 bases and 3 bases, with 9 bases remaining between them. The CDR3 extends over 12 amino acids. Germline V gene lookup returns CDR1 MNHEY and CDR2 SVGAGI. In DNA form, the CDR3 reads TGTGCCAGCAGCCCGGCGGGCTACGAGCAGTACTTC. Translation gives CASSPAGYEQYF.

This clonotype was counted between two and nine times. V is TRBV10-3 and J is TRBJ2-7; D is possibly TRBD2 (5 bases). There are 13 residues in the CDR3. V lost 0 bases, J lost 2 bases, and 5 bases lay in between. The germline V gene encodes CDR1 ENHRY and CDR2 SYGVKD. The DNA of the CDR3 is TGTGCCATCAGTGAGTCCGGGACCTACGAGCAGTACTTC. It codes for CAISESGTYEQYF.

The rearrangement uses TRBV5-1 and TRBJ1-2; D not certain. CDR3 size: 12 residues. CDR1 and CDR2 (germline): SGHRS, YFSETQ. V dropped 0 bases and J dropped 6 bases, with 6 bases sitting between them. DNA for the CDR3: TGCGCCAGCAGCTTGGGCCAGGATGGCTACACCTTC. Residues: CASSLGQDGYTF. Drawing the rest from reference TRBV5-1 and TRBJ1-2, the complete variable domain is KAGVTQTPRYLIKTRGQQVTLSCSPISGHRSVSWYQQTPGQGLQFLFEYFSETQRNKGNFPGRFSGRQFSNSRSEMNVSTLELGDSALYLCASSLGQDGYTFGSGTRLTVV.

This clonotype was found many times. DNA of the CDR3: TGTGCCAGCAGTGGGGGCACTGAAGCTTTCTTT. This sequence encodes CASSGGTEAFF. The chain uses TRBV27 and TRBJ1-1, with D possibly TRBD1 on 5 matching bases. The CDR3 is 11 residues long. Looked up from germline, CDR1 is MNHEY and CDR2 is SMNVEV (reference sequence). V dropped 5 bases and J dropped 4 bases, with 5 bases sitting between them.

The chain joins TRBV10-3 to TRBJ1-4; 9 bases map to TRBD1. The germline V gene encodes CDR1 ENHRY and CDR2 SYGVKD. Trimming took 2 bases from V and 1 from J; bases not matched to a gene: 11. The length of the CDR3 is 19 residues. The CDR3 protein is CAISEAPGQGEKTNEKLFF. CDR3 bases: TGTGCCATCAGTGAGGCACCGGGACAGGGAGAGAAAACTAATGAAAAACTGTTTTTT.

This chain joins TRBV29-1 and TRBJ2-4; TRBD2 matches at 10 bases. With V trimmed by 6 bases and J by 9 bases, 11 bases remained unmatched. Germline CDR1 and CDR2: SQVTM and ANQGSEA. The CDR3 length is 14 residues. The CDR3 protein is CSVGVPSGRGIQYF. The CDR3 DNA reads TGCAGCGTGGGGGTGCCTAGCGGGAGAGGCATTCAGTACTTC.

This clonotype appeared a few times. The chain links TRBV12-5 to TRBJ2-1; D unresolved. CDR3 length: 14 amino acids. Germline V gives CDR1 LGHNT, CDR2 FRNRAP. V was pared by 7 bases and J by 1 base, with 11 bases between. The CDR3 protein is CASAPGSSYNEQFF. Here the CDR3 DNA reads TGTGCTAGTGCCCCGGGCTCGTCCTACAATGAGCAGTTCTTC.

The rearrangement links TRBV28 to TRBJ2-2; no reliable D call. V dropped 8 bases and J dropped 1 base, with 8 bases sitting between them. This CDR3 spans 13 amino acids. Germline values: CDR1 MDHEN, CDR2 SYDVKM. In DNA form, the CDR3 reads TGTGCCAGCGCGATGGTGAACACCGGGGAGCTGTTTTTT. Amino acids: CASAMVNTGELFF.

This clonotype occurred many times. V gene TRBV29-1 combines with J gene TRBJ2-7; D ambiguous. Trimming left V 5 bases short and J 1 base short, with 12 bases between. Germline V gives CDR1 SQVTM, CDR2 ANQGSEA. There are 13 residues in the CDR3. CDR3 residues: CSVQPTLSYEQYF. The CDR3 nucleotides are TGCAGCGTTCAACCGACCCTATCCTACGAGCAGTACTTC.

This clonotype was found a few times. This chain joins TRBV20-1 and TRBJ2-4; weak D call: TRBD1 (6 bases). V was pared by 1 base and J by 14 bases, with 18 bases between. Germline V lookup: CDR1 DFQATT, CDR2 SNEGSKA (reference sequence). The CDR3 sequence is 13 residues long. The CDR3, as DNA: TGCAGTGCTAGAGCTCCAACCCGACAGGCCAAGTACTTC. The encoded protein is CSARAPTRQAKYF.